Here is one T cell receptor (beta chain) with its context. What it binds is not known. This sample was included in a study of graft-versus-host responses after intestinal transplantation. Profiling relied on immunoSEQ multiplex PCR, and the TCRdb table lists in-frame clones only, not all of them. The sample records some 39,000 clones, approximately 95% being singletons. This receptor was obtained from a human donor who was the organ donor for an intestinal transplant. The starting material was unstimulated CD8+ T cells sorted from spleen or lymph node cells, obtained before transplant.

The DNA of the CDR3 is TGTGCCAGCAGCCCCCGTTTGTCGTACGAGCAGTACTTC. Residues: CASSPRLSYEQYF. This chain uses TRBV9 with TRBJ2-7; D remains unclear. Looked up from germline, CDR1 is SGDLS and CDR2 is YYNGEE. Deletions cut 4 bases from V and 4 bases from J, with 12 bases between. There are 13 residues in the CDR3.